The rows below give T cell receptor beta chains drawn from one sample of a study of beta chain features in type 1 diabetes. The table came from immunoSEQ multiplex PCR; TCRdb's copy has only in-frame clones and leaves some out. The sample has 400,000 to 600,000 clones; roughly 31% are singletons. The sequenced material came from naive CD4+ T cells from blood. Receptors were obtained from a young man in good health. Both conserved end residues are part of each CDR3. Each record gives: D gene, J gene, V gene, clone size, CDR3 DNA, CDR3 protein. D genes are given only for firm matches. Clone size, where shown, is once, few, many, or a class for clones that have expanded.

-	TRBJ1-2	TRBV11-2	-	TGTGCCAGCAGCTTAGAAGTAGCTAACTATGGCTACACCTTC	CASSLEVANYGYTF
-	TRBJ2-1	TRBV7-8	-	TGTGCCAGCAGCTTAGCGTCAGGGGTAAGGGAGTTCTTC	CASSLASGVREFF
-	TRBJ2-4	TRBV5-4	-	TGTGCCAGCAGCTCAGCGCAAGTAGCCAAAAACATTCAGTACTTC	CASSSAQVAKNIQYF
-	TRBJ1-4	TRBV14	-	TGTGCCAGCAGCCGACGCAGTCCTAATGAAAAACTGTTTTTT	CASSRRSPNEKLFF
TRBD2	TRBJ2-1	TRBV4-1	-	TGCGCCAGCAGCCAAATACTAGCGGGAGAGCATGAGCAGTTCTTC	CASSQILAGEHEQFF
-	TRBJ2-6	TRBV5-1	-	TGCGCCAGCAGGTCAACAGCCCCCTCTGGGGCCAACGTCCTGACTTTC	CASRSTAPSGANVLTF
-	TRBJ1-1	TRBV4-1	-	TGCGCCAGCAGCCAAGACCCGGGACGATCGGGAGCTTTCTTT	CASSQDPGRSGAFF
-	TRBJ1-5	TRBV30	few	TGTGCCTGGAGTAGAGGAACTCCCTCTAATCAGCCCCAGCATTTT	CAWSRGTPSNQPQHF
-	TRBJ2-3	TRBV4-3	-	TGCGCCAGCAGCCAAGATAGCAGCACAGATACGCAGTATTTT	CASSQDSSTDTQYF
-	TRBJ2-5	TRBV30	-	TGTGCCTGGAGTGTGGGCACGAGGCGAGAGACCCAGTACTTC	CAWSVGTRRETQYF
TRBD2	TRBJ2-5	TRBV14	-	TGTGCCAGCAGCCTACGGGGGGGCGAAGAGACCCAGTACTTC	CASSLRGGEETQYF
-	TRBJ2-5	TRBV29-1	-	TGCAGCGGTTGGGTGGGGACCCAGTACTTC	CSGWVGTQYF
TRBD1	TRBJ2-1	TRBV7-8	-	TGTGCCAGCAGATGGGGACAGGGAACCTACAATGAGCAGTTCTTC	CASRWGQGTYNEQFF
TRBD2	TRBJ2-1	TRBV2	few	TGTGCCAGTCGAGGACTAGCGGGGAATGAGCAGTTCTTC	CASRGLAGNEQFF
TRBD2	TRBJ2-1	TRBV30	-	TGTGCCTGGAGGGGCGGGAGCTACAATGAGCAGTTCTTC	CAWRGGSYNEQFF
TRBD1	TRBJ1-2	TRBV5-1	-	TGCGCCAGCAGCTCGGACAGGGCCTATAACTATGGCTACACCTTC	CASSSDRAYNYGYTF
-	TRBJ2-5	TRBV19	few	TGTGCCAGTAGTATCGAGGCAGGGAGTTACGAGACCCAGTACTTC	CASSIEAGSYETQYF
TRBD2	TRBJ2-3	TRBV9	-	TGTGCCAGCAGCGAGGGGACTAGCGATCGCACAGATACGCAGTATTTT	CASSEGTSDRTDTQYF
-	TRBJ2-5	TRBV29-1	few	TGCAGCGTCGGACAGCAAGAGACCCAGTACTTC	CSVGQQETQYF
-	TRBJ2-7	TRBV20-1	-	TGCAGTGCTGTCAGTGACTACGAGCAGTACTTC	CSAVSDYEQYF
-	TRBJ2-5	TRBV9	-	TGTGCCAGCAGCATGGGGTCGGGAGCTTTCCAAGAGACCCAGTACTTC	CASSMGSGAFQETQYF
-	TRBJ2-7	TRBV30	-	TGTGCCTGGAGTGGGAGGACTGCCGAGCAGTACTTC	CAWSGRTAEQYF
-	TRBJ2-7	TRBV9	-	TGTGCCAGCAGCGTAGCTACGAGTATCGGGCCCTACGAGCAGTACTTC	CASSVATSIGPYEQYF
-	TRBJ2-5	TRBV30	few	TGTGCCTGGACCTTCAAAGCAGGGACCCAGTACTTC	CAWTFKAGTQYF
-	TRBJ2-1	TRBV9	few	TGTGCCAGCAGCCCCTGGACGGGGTACAATGAGCAGTTCTTC	CASSPWTGYNEQFF
TRBD2	TRBJ2-1	TRBV19	-	TGTGCCAGTAGAACGACTAGCGGCTCCTACAATGAGCAGTTCTTC	CASRTTSGSYNEQFF
TRBD1	TRBJ2-7	TRBV7-9	-	TGTGCCAGCAGCTTAGGTAACAGGGGGCAGTACGAGCAGTACTTC	CASSLGNRGQYEQYF
-	TRBJ2-7	TRBV29-1	few	TGCAGCGTGGCCCTCGCCAAGAGGGGCTCCGAGCAGTACTTC	CSVALAKRGSEQYF
-	TRBJ2-1	TRBV5-1	few	TGCGCCAGCAGCTTGCTGAGGACGTGGTCCTACAATGAGCAGTTCTTC	CASSLLRTWSYNEQFF
TRBD1	TRBJ2-7	TRBV18	-	TGTGCCAGCTCACGGGGACAGGTGGGCTACGAGCAGTACTTC	CASSRGQVGYEQYF
-	TRBJ2-3	TRBV4-1	few	TGCGCCAGCAGCCAAGATAGGTCAGGGAGCACAGATACGCAGTATTTT	CASSQDRSGSTDTQYF
TRBD1	TRBJ2-3	TRBV28	-	TGTGCCAGCAGTTCCCCTGGACAGGCGGATACGCAGTATTTT	CASSSPGQADTQYF
TRBD1	TRBJ2-1	TRBV28	-	TGTGCCAGCAGGACCGGGACAGAACCTACAGGAGGGCAGTTCTTC	CASRTGTEPTGGQFF
TRBD1	TRBJ1-5	TRBV7-9	few	TGTGCCAGCAGCCCTAAGGGTGGGACAGCTAGCAATCAGCCCCAGCATTTT	CASSPKGGTASNQPQHF
-	TRBJ2-5	TRBV11-1	-	TGTGCCAGCAGCTTACGGGGGCAAGAGACCCAGTACTTC	CASSLRGQETQYF
-	TRBJ2-7	TRBV9	few	TGTGCCAGCAGCCCCCGGACGGACTCCTACGAGCAGTACTTC	CASSPRTDSYEQYF
TRBD1	TRBJ1-2	TRBV9	-	TGTGCCAGCTCTACAGACAGGGGGAGAAAAAATGGCTACACCTTC	CASSTDRGRKNGYTF
-	TRBJ2-7	TRBV18	few	TGTGCCAGCTCACCAAACAGGGAAGAGCAGTACTTC	CASSPNREEQYF
TRBD2	TRBJ2-1	TRBV5-4	-	TGTGCCAGCAGCACGGGACTAGCAGATTACAATGAGCAGTTCTTC	CASSTGLADYNEQFF
-	TRBJ2-7	TRBV6-6	few	TGTGCCAGCAGTACCCACTACGAGCAGTACTTC	CASSTHYEQYF
-	TRBJ2-7	TRBV7-9	few	TGTGCCAGCACCAATAGTGGGCAGGGGAGGAGAGGCGAGCAGTACTTC	CASTNSGQGRRGEQYF
-	TRBJ2-3	TRBV15	few	TGTGCCACCAGCAATTTAGGCGGTACGCAGTATTTT	CATSNLGGTQYF
-	TRBJ2-7	TRBV4-1	few	TGCGCCAGCAGCCCAGCATCAATAGGCGAGCAGTACTTC	CASSPASIGEQYF
-	TRBJ2-1	TRBV7-2	-	TGTGCCAGCAGCGTCACCCGGGGCCCGTGGGATGAGCAGTTCTTC	CASSVTRGPWDEQFF
TRBD2	TRBJ2-1	TRBV9	few	TGTGCCAGCAGCGCCGGGACTAGCGGGAACAATGAGCAGTTCTTC	CASSAGTSGNNEQFF
-	TRBJ1-4	TRBV29-1	-	TGCAGCGCCAAGTTAACGGGGGGGCGGTATGAAAAACTGTTTTTT	CSAKLTGGRYEKLFF